This T cell receptor beta chain derives from a study of CD8+CD57+ T cells in acquired aplastic anemia (dated by TCRdb to 2017 to 2018). Some background on the complete study: On average, sorted CD4+ and CD8+ cells yielded about 3 ug of extracted DNA, with a range of 0.2 to 27.4 ug. CD8+CD57+ expansion was defined as frequency above the mean frequency observed in healthy subjects.

V loses 3 bases of germline sequence and J loses 5 bases, and the interval between the two ends is 16 bases. The germline V gene gives CDR1 as SGHTA and CDR2 as FQGTGA. The CDR3 contains 15 residues, cysteine and phenylalanine counted. Only CDR3 DNA remains: 45 bases, in frame from the first base. Profiling of TCR beta VDJ combinations and CDR3 sequences used genomic DNA as the template. TCR repertoire sequencing was run on an Illumina HiSeq 2000. The paper's data handling went like this. Repertoire assessment relied on Simpson's diversity index, CDR3 size and DJ length profiles, and TRBV/TRBJ rearrangement plots. The immunodominant clone was defined as the most abundant DNA sequence in deep sequencing data. CDR3 amino acid sequences were screened for sharing across subjects and were compared with published repertoires and the VDJdb database. Starting from the raw public reads, TCRdb applied fastp trimming at Q25, assembled clones with MiXCR and retained in-frame beta chains. Each CDR3 protein gets just one entry, which takes the most common genes and DNA from the rows behind it. These V and J calls derive from TCRdb rather than the authors' analysis. Recorded for this sample are roughly 200,000 distinct CDR3 sequences; less than 65% of them occurred a single time. Approximately 40% of the sample lies in the top ten.

Notes on this clonotype: Its antigen has not been determined. Per-nucleotide qualities are absent, and no much larger clonotype sits a single base away.

Study-wide conclusions, independent of this receptor: Patients and healthy controls showed no significant difference in CD8+ Simpson's diversity (P=0.060). Although roughly 29 CD8+ CDR3 sequences were shared by patients and controls, these sequences appeared highly expressed in patients and within the immunodominant clones of patients.

The patients picked for sequencing were ones in whom flow cytometry had shown an expansion of CD8+CD57+ cells. All patients had severe acquired aplastic anemia diagnosed by International Study of Aplastic Anemia and Agranulocytosis and Camitta criteria. At the time blood was sampled, none of the patients had received any therapy. TCR repertoires of sorted CD4+ and CD8+ blood T cells from severe aplastic anemia patients and healthy subjects were deep-sequenced in the study. In the USA, patient enrollment took place under clinicaltrials.gov protocols 00001620, 01623167, 00001397, 00071045, 00081523 and 00961064. Ficoll-Paque density gradient centrifugation was used to isolate peripheral blood mononuclear cells. Before DNA extraction, CD4+ and CD8+ T cells were sorted by FACS or by magnetic beads.

This receptor was taken from a human donor with aplastic anemia. The chain was built from TRBV7-3 and TRBJ1-1; a weak D assignment points to TRBD1 (6 bases agree). Sequenced material: sorted CD4+, CD8+, or CD8+CD57+ T cells (not recorded which) from PBMCs. DNA sequence: TGTGCCAGCAGCTTGGTAGTGGCGGGGGCGACTGAAGCTTTCTTT. It is translated as CASSLVVAGATEAFF. The entire variable domain, with the stretches around the CDR3 drawn from the reference TRBV7-3 and TRBJ1-1 proteins, is GAGVSQTPSNKVTEKGKYVELRCDPISGHTALYWYRQSLGQGPEFLIYFQGTGAADDSGLPNDRFFAVRPEGSVSTLKIQRTERGDSAVYLCASSLVVAGATEAFFGQGTRLTVV.